These 29 T cell receptor beta chains were sequenced from one sample in a study of PD-1 blockade in classical Hodgkin lymphoma. The table came from immunoSEQ multiplex PCR; TCRdb's copy has only in-frame clones and leaves some out. The repertoire includes 13,000 or so clones, 75% to 90% of them detected once, and 20% to 25% sits in the top ten. There was relapse after autologous stem cell transplantation in every patient, and there was variation in brentuximab vedotin exposure. Sequencing was performed on peripheral blood mononuclear cells (PBMCs), taken at baseline. Receptor source: a human donor with classical Hodgkin lymphoma.

J is TRBJ2-7 and V is TRBV20-1; no clear D. V shed 5 bases and J shed 5 bases, with 7 bases lying between them. The germline gives CDR1 DFQATT, CDR2 SNEGSKA (reference sequence). The CDR3 is made up of 10 amino acids. Written as DNA, the CDR3 is TGCAGTGCTGCCCGCGACGAGCAGTACTTC. It yields the protein CSAARDEQYF.

This clone was detected once. The V gene is TRBV18, the J gene TRBJ2-1, with 7 positions matching TRBD2. Germline V gene lookup returns CDR1 KGHSH and CDR2 LQKENI. The CDR3 has 16 residues. V lost 0 bases to trimming and J lost 0 bases; unmatched junction nucleotides: 2. CDR3 in amino acids: CASSPPGGSSYNEQFF. The CDR3 coding sequence is TGTGCCAGCTCACCACCCGGGGGGAGCTCCTACAATGAGCAGTTCTTC.

This clone has just a few counts. This rearrangement joins TRBV29-1 to TRBJ2-1; 7 bases agree with TRBD1. V dropped 6 bases and J dropped 2; count of bases not matched to a gene: 10. The germline gives CDR1 SQVTM, CDR2 ANQGSEA. CDR3 length: 15 residues. The DNA of the CDR3 is TGCAGCGTCGCCCGGGACAGTAATGCCTACAATGAGCAGTTCTTC. Its protein product is CSVARDSNAYNEQFF.

The chain has TRBV6-1 and TRBJ1-4, with D tentatively TRBD1 (5 bases). CDR3 length equals 14 residues. V lost 1 base and J lost 5, with 8 bases in between. Germline values: CDR1 MNHNS, CDR2 SASEGT. DNA of the CDR3: TGTGCCAGCAGTGAAGGGGGGAGAAATGAAAAACTGTTTTTT. Amino acid sequence: CASSEGGRNEKLFF.

This clone is medium-sized within its sample. The chain recombines TRBV11-2 with TRBJ2-7; a possible D gene is TRBD1 (7 bases). Germline-derived CDR1 and CDR2 are SGHAT and FQNNGV. Trimming shortened V by 3 bases and J by 6 bases, and 12 bases separated the two germline ends. The CDR3 spans 13 residues. CDR3 nucleotides: TGTGCCAGCAGCTTGGGCCAGGGGGGCGAGCAGTACTTC. It yields the protein CASSLGQGGEQYF.

V usage is TRBV29-1 and J usage is TRBJ1-1, with D unclear. The germline gives CDR1 SQVTM, CDR2 ANQGSEA. Between the trimmed V and J ends, which lost 7 bases and 8 bases, there was a span of 14 bases. The CDR3 has 11 amino acids. The CDR3 DNA follows: TGCAGCGCCCAAGGTAGGGAAGAAGCTTTCTTT. Its protein product is CSAQGREEAFF.

The rearrangement uses TRBV29-1 and TRBJ1-2, with D tentatively TRBD1 (5 bases). Per germline, CDR1 SQVTM and CDR2 ANQGSEA. The CDR3 has 13 residues. V lost 3 bases and J lost 4, with 12 bases in between. This chain's CDR3 is CSVDLQGVYGYTF. CDR3 bases: TGCAGCGTTGATCTTCAGGGTGTCTATGGCTACACCTTC. Full variable domain (outside the CDR3, taken from reference TRBV29-1 and TRBJ1-2): SAVISQKPSRDICQRGTSLTIQCQVDSQVTMMFWYRQQPGQSLTLIATANQGSEATYESGFVIDKFPISRPNLTFSTLTVSNMSPEDSSIYLCSVDLQGVYGYTFGSGTRLTVV.

The chain uses TRBV6-1 and TRBJ1-1, with 8 bases aligning to TRBD1. The CDR3 length is 13 residues. V shed 6 bases and J 5 bases; nucleotides not matched to a gene: 5. The germline gives CDR1 MNHNS, CDR2 SASEGT. The CDR3 spells CASRQGAGTEAFF. The CDR3 DNA follows: TGTGCCAGCAGGCAGGGGGCAGGTACTGAAGCTTTCTTT.

The rearrangement links TRBV28 to TRBJ1-3; D possibly corresponds to TRBD1 (6 bases). In germline, CDR1 is MDHEN, CDR2 SYDVKM. The germline V and J ends were trimmed by 3 bases and 3 bases, with 12 bases remaining between them. The CDR3 sequence is 15 residues long. The CDR3 reads CASSFPTGNGNTIYF. DNA for the CDR3: TGTGCCAGCAGTTTCCCTACAGGGAATGGAAACACCATATATTTT.

This chain connects TRBV7-8 to TRBJ1-2; TRBD1 agrees at 7 bases. With 5 bases clipped from V and 1 base from J, the junction kept 4 bases outside the gene matches. Per the germline V gene, CDR1 is SGHVS and CDR2 is FQNEAQ. This CDR3 contains 14 residues. The CDR3 sequence is CASSAGQLNYGYTF. CDR3 in DNA: TGTGCCAGCAGCGCGGGACAGCTTAACTATGGCTACACCTTC.

The V gene is TRBV6-5, the J gene TRBJ1-2; TRBD1 matches 8 bases. J was trimmed by 4 bases and V by 2 bases; bases with no gene match: 9. In germline, CDR1 is MNHEY, CDR2 SVGAGI. This CDR3 is built from 16 residues. CDR3 sequence reads: CASSYPAPGGLYGYTF. Written as DNA, the CDR3 is TGTGCCAGCAGTTACCCCGCCCCAGGGGGCCTCTATGGCTACACCTTC.

CDR3 DNA sequence: TGTGCCAGCTCACGGACTAGCGGGAGGGCAGACGAGCAGTACTTC. It is translated as CASSRTSGRADEQYF. This chain joins TRBV18 and TRBJ2-7; 15 nucleotides match TRBD2. The CDR3 sequence is 15 residues long. CDR1 is KGHSH and CDR2 is LQKENI in the germline V gene. With 4 bases clipped from V and 5 bases from J, the junction kept 3 bases outside the gene matches.

This clone was found once. This rearrangement joins TRBV19 to TRBJ2-5, with D tentatively TRBD1 (6 bases). Trimming pared 5 bases from V and 5 bases from J, leaving 12 bases between. The CDR3 has 13 residues. Germline V gene sequence: CDR1 LNHDA, CDR2 SQIVND (reference sequence). CDR3 bases: TGTGCCAGTAGTTGGGGGCAGCGGGAGACCCAGTACTTC. This codes for CASSWGQRETQYF.

V is TRBV10-3 and J is TRBJ2-1; D gene unclear. The germline V gene encodes CDR1 ENHRY and CDR2 SYGVKD. V was cut by 4 bases and J by 10 bases, with 14 bases left in between. There are 13 residues in the CDR3. The CDR3 spells CAISGDPEWEQFF. The CDR3 DNA reads as TGTGCCATCAGTGGCGACCCAGAGTGGGAGCAGTTCTTC.

The chain combines TRBV18 with TRBJ2-1; D may be TRBD1 (6 bases). The V end lost 6 bases, the J end lost 3 bases, and 15 bases lay between the germline ends. The CDR3 extends over 15 amino acids. Germline V lookup: CDR1 KGHSH, CDR2 LQKENI. This chain's CDR3 is CASSQGGTGYNEQFF. Here the CDR3 DNA reads TGTGCCAGCTCCCAAGGGGGAACGGGCTACAATGAGCAGTTCTTC. The variable domain in full, completed from reference TRBV18 and TRBJ2-1, reads NAGVMQNPRHLVRRRGQEARLRCSPMKGHSHVYWYRQLPEEGLKFMVYLQKENIIDESGMPKERFSAEFPKEGPSILRIQQVVRGDSAAYFCASSQGGTGYNEQFFGPGTRLTVL.

The chain uses TRBV28 and TRBJ2-1; D uncertain. This CDR3 region has 13 residues. V dropped 8 bases and J dropped 1 base, with 9 bases sitting between them. Germline values: CDR1 MDHEN, CDR2 SYDVKM. CDR3 amino acids: CASRVQSYNEQFF. CDR3 DNA: TGTGCCAGCCGGGTACAGTCCTACAATGAGCAGTTCTTC.

A single count supports this clone. The chain joins TRBV7-2 to TRBJ2-7; 8 nucleotides match TRBD1. With 2 bases clipped from V and 5 bases from J, the junction kept 5 bases outside the gene matches. This CDR3 has 14 residues. The germline CDR1 and CDR2 sequences are SGHTA and FQGNSA. CDR3 residues: CASSLFTGGNEQYF. The CDR3 DNA sequence: TGTGCCAGCAGCTTATTCACAGGGGGAAACGAGCAGTACTTC.

The chain is built from TRBV2 and TRBJ2-7; D might be TRBD1 or TRBD2, each matching 5 bases. The length of the CDR3 is 15 residues. The germline V gene encodes CDR1 SNHLY and CDR2 FYNNEI. With 1 base removed from V and 1 base from J, the gap between germline ends came to 11 bases. This chain's CDR3 is CASSEDRGYSYEQYF. CDR3 DNA: TGTGCCAGCAGTGAAGATCGGGGCTATTCCTACGAGCAGTACTTC.

The gene calls are TRBV2 and TRBJ2-1; TRBD1 agrees at 7 bases. Looked up from germline, CDR1 is SNHLY and CDR2 is FYNNEI. Trimming at V came to 6 bases and at J to 0 bases, leaving 5 bases not matched to a gene. The CDR3 has 15 residues. The CDR3 DNA is TGTGCCAGCAGGGGAGACAGGGCCTCCTACAATGAGCAGTTCTTC. This translates into CASRGDRASYNEQFF. Full variable domain (missing parts from reference TRBV2 and TRBJ2-1): EPEVTQTPSHQVTQMGQEVILRCVPISNHLYFYWYRQILGQKVEFLVSFYNNEISEKSEIFDDQFSVERPDGSNFTLKIRSTKLEDSAMYFCASRGDRASYNEQFFGPGTRLTVL.

The V gene is TRBV25-1, the J gene TRBJ1-5; tentative D call: TRBD1 (5 bases). CDR1 MGHDK and CDR2 SYGVNS come from the germline V gene. Trimming shortened V by 1 base and J by 7 bases, and 11 bases separated the two germline ends. This CDR3 is built from 14 residues. The CDR3 DNA reads TGTGCCAGCAGTGAATTTGGGGGGAAACAGCCCCAGCATTTT. It specifies CASSEFGGKQPQHF. Using reference TRBV25-1 and TRBJ1-5 for the parts outside the CDR3, the full variable domain is EADIYQTPRYLVIGTGKKITLECSQTMGHDKMYWYQQDPGMELHLIHYSYGVNSTEKGDLSSESTVSRIRTEHFPLTLESARPSHTSQYLCASSEFGGKQPQHFGDGTRLSIL.

This sequence joins TRBV4-2 and TRBJ2-1, with TRBD2 identical over 8 bases. The CDR3 is 17 residues long. Germline V gene data show CDR1 as LGHNA and CDR2 as YNFKEQ. The V and J ends lost 0 bases and 7 bases, in that order; junction bases with no gene match: 11. The CDR3 DNA is TGTGCCAGCAGCCAAGATCCTGAAGCGGGAGAAAGGAATGAGCAGTTCTTC. It specifies CASSQDPEAGERNEQFF.

The V and J genes are TRBV7-9 and TRBJ2-1; 10 bases map to TRBD2. CDR3 length equals 17 residues. V trimming: 5 bases; J trimming: 6 bases; junction bases outside the gene matches: 13. The germline V gene has CDR1 SEHNR and CDR2 FQNEAQ (reference sequence). As DNA, the CDR3 is TGTGCCAGCAGCCGACGAGGGGGGCTAGCGGGAGTCAATGAGCAGTTCTTC. It yields the protein CASSRRGGLAGVNEQFF.

The V and J genes are TRBV5-6 and TRBJ1-1; D remains ambiguous. The CDR3 spans 13 residues. Looked up from germline, CDR1 is SGHDT and CDR2 is YYEEEE. With 5 bases removed from V and 4 bases from J, the gap between germline ends came to 12 bases. The CDR3 loop is CASRSAGPTEAFF. The DNA of the CDR3 is TGTGCCAGCAGAAGCGCCGGGCCCACTGAAGCTTTCTTT.

The chain uses TRBV7-6 and TRBJ2-2; D is possibly TRBD1 (6 bases). CDR1 is SGHVS and CDR2 is FNYEAQ in the germline V gene. Trimming took off 5 bases at V and 9 bases at J, with 16 bases between the two ends. The CDR3 runs 14 residues. CDR3 amino acids: CASSLETGHWELFF. CDR3 nucleotide sequence: TGTGCCAGCAGCCTTGAGACAGGCCATTGGGAGCTGTTTTTT. Supplemented by reference TRBV7-6 and TRBJ2-2, the full variable domain reads GAGVSQSPRYKVTKRGQDVALRCDPISGHVSLYWYRQALGQGPEFLTYFNYEAQQDKSGLPNDRFSAERPEGSISTLTIQRTEQRDSAMYRCASSLETGHWELFFGEGSRLTVL.

This chain connects TRBV15 to TRBJ1-3; D perhaps matches TRBD1 (5 bases). CDR1 is LNHNV and CDR2 is YYDKDF in the germline V gene (reference sequence). V dropped 0 bases and J dropped 0 bases, with 12 bases sitting between them. The CDR3 is 17 residues long. CDR3 amino acids: CATSRDWGTDSGNTIYF. In nucleotides, the CDR3 is TGTGCCACCAGCAGAGATTGGGGGACGGACTCTGGAAACACCATATATTTT.

The V gene is TRBV5-1, the J gene TRBJ1-1; TRBD1 matches 7 bases. V shed 4 bases, J shed 1 base, and the junction held 4 bases outside the gene matches. The CDR3 runs 14 residues. The germline gives CDR1 SGHRS, CDR2 YFSETQ. DNA of the CDR3: TGCGCCAGCAGCACACGACAGGGGAACACTGAAGCTTTCTTT. Translating it yields CASSTRQGNTEAFF.

This chain connects TRBV27 to TRBJ2-5; D is perhaps TRBD2 (6 bases). The CDR3 is 12 amino acids. Trimming took off 5 bases at V and 5 bases at J, with 9 bases between the two ends. Germline CDR1 reads MNHEY; CDR2 reads SMNVEV (reference sequence). The DNA for the CDR3 is TGTGCCAGCAGTGCGACTAGGGAGACCCAGTACTTC. Protein product: CASSATRETQYF.

The rearrangement links TRBV5-1 to TRBJ2-5, with TRBD2 matching over 7 bases. This CDR3 region has 14 residues. The J segment lost 2 bases and the V segment lost 3 bases, leaving 4 bases of the junction unmatched. Per the germline V gene, CDR1 is SGHRS and CDR2 is YFSETQ. CDR3 residues: CASSSSGQQETQYF. The CDR3 DNA reads as TGCGCCAGCAGCTCTAGCGGTCAACAAGAGACCCAGTACTTC. The whole variable domain, remainder taken from reference TRBV5-1 and TRBJ2-5, is KAGVTQTPRYLIKTRGQQVTLSCSPISGHRSVSWYQQTPGQGLQFLFEYFSETQRNKGNFPGRFSGRQFSNSRSEMNVSTLELGDSALYLCASSSSGQQETQYFGPGTRLLVL.

The chain carries TRBV6-1 and TRBJ1-6; 7 bases are shared with TRBD1. CDR1 is MNHNS and CDR2 is SASEGT in the germline V gene. V trimming: 5 bases; J trimming: 9 bases; junction bases outside the gene matches: 1. This CDR3 has 12 amino acids. The CDR3 bases are TGTGCCAGCAGTACAGGGGTTTCACCCCTCCACTTT. Translation gives CASSTGVSPLHF.